The 10 T cell receptor beta chains below all came from one sample that was sequenced in a study of radiation and T cells in renal cell carcinoma. Clones were sequenced by immunoSEQ multiplex PCR, and TCRdb holds only the in-frame ones, with some missing. There are about 59,000 clones in the sample; 60% to 85% occur only once, and approximately 6.8% lies in the top ten. The time point here: baseline pretreatment blood. Treatment noted: 15 Gy SBRT to primary tumor, nephrectomy 4 weeks later. The specimen was blood, collected from a patient whose treatment included radiotherapy and nephrectomy. These receptors all stem from a man aged 60-69 years with renal cell carcinoma.

The CDR3 DNA sequence: TGTGCCTGGAGTGTACTAGCGCCGAGGGAGACCCAGTACTTC. Translation: CAWSVLAPRETQYF. The chain uses TRBV30 and TRBJ2-5; 7 bases match TRBD2. J was trimmed by 5 bases and V by 0 bases; bases with no gene match: 6. There are 14 residues in the CDR3. CDR1 GTSNPN and CDR2 SVGIG come from the germline V gene (reference sequence).

This chain uses TRBV7-7 with TRBJ2-5; 7 positions agree with TRBD1. The ends lost 5 bases at V and 2 bases at J; junction bases unmatched: 5. The length of the CDR3 is 14 residues. Germline V gene lookup returns CDR1 SSHAT and CDR2 FNYEAQ (reference sequence). CDR3 in DNA: TGTGCCAGCAGCACCCGGGACAGACAAGAGACCCAGTACTTC. Translation gives CASSTRDRQETQYF.

This clone was counted a single time. The rearrangement links TRBV4-2 to TRBJ2-7, with D hard to call. The V gene's germline CDR1 is LGHNA and CDR2 YNFKEQ. With 3 bases removed from V and 7 bases from J, the gap between germline ends came to 10 bases. This CDR3 is built from 12 residues. The CDR3: CASSQPLGEQYF. The CDR3 DNA sequence: TGTGCCAGCAGCCAGCCTCTAGGAGAGCAGTACTTC.

V usage is TRBV5-1 and J usage is TRBJ1-5; D may be TRBD1 (5 bases). Germline assignment: CDR1 SGHRS and CDR2 YFSETQ. V shed 0 bases and J shed 2 bases, with 12 bases lying between them. CDR3 length equals 16 residues. CDR3 DNA: TGCGCCAGCAGCTTGGTCCCAGGGTTGCGCAATCAGCCCCAGCATTTT. Amino acid sequence: CASSLVPGLRNQPQHF.

The gene calls are TRBV6-5 and TRBJ1-2; unclear D gene. Germline loops: CDR1 MNHEY, CDR2 SVGAGI. The CDR3 length is 13 residues. The V end was cut by 6 bases, the J end by 5 bases, with 13 bases between. The CDR3 DNA is TGTGCCAGCAGCCCCGACCCGGGGTATGGCTACACCTTC. This gives the protein CASSPDPGYGYTF.

The chain employs TRBV6-5 and TRBJ2-2, with a tentative D call TRBD2 (6 bases). The germline V and J ends were trimmed by 7 bases and 1 base, with 10 bases remaining between them. The CDR3 is 14 amino acids. The V gene's germline CDR1 is MNHEY and CDR2 SVGAGI. CDR3 DNA sequence: TGTGCCAGCATGGCGGGGCGGAACACCGGGGAGCTGTTTTTT. It yields the protein CASMAGRNTGELFF.

The chain uses TRBV19 and TRBJ1-1; no clear D gene. Between the trimmed V and J ends, which lost 3 bases and 5 bases, there was a span of 25 bases. The CDR3 loop spans 18 amino acids. The germline V gene encodes CDR1 LNHDA and CDR2 SQIVND (reference sequence). CDR3 residues: CASSIGPLREARVTEAFF. The CDR3 DNA reads as TGTGCCAGTAGTATTGGGCCCCTTCGTGAGGCTAGGGTAACTGAAGCTTTCTTT.

This clone was counted a few times. CDR3 DNA: TGTGCCAGCAGCCCGGTGGCGGCAGAGACCCAGTACTTC. Its translation is CASSPVAAETQYF. This sequence joins TRBV7-7 and TRBJ2-5, with unresolved D. This CDR3 is built from 13 residues. Germline lookup yields CDR1 SSHAT and CDR2 FNYEAQ (reference sequence). Between the trimmed V and J ends, which lost 5 bases and 4 bases, there was a span of 11 bases.

This chain connects TRBV7-9 to TRBJ1-1, with D perhaps TRBD1 (5 bases). Germline CDR1 and CDR2: SEHNR and FQNEAQ (reference sequence). V was pared by 3 bases and J by 5 bases, with 13 bases between. The CDR3 has 14 amino acids. The CDR3: CASSFRGSTTEAFF. Here the CDR3 DNA reads TGTGCCAGCAGCTTCCGGGGCTCTACAACTGAAGCTTTCTTT.

The chain has TRBV2 and TRBJ2-5; a weak D match, TRBD1 (7 bases). Trimming pared 6 bases from V and 5 bases from J, leaving 13 bases between. CDR1 is SNHLY, CDR2 FYNNEI, per germline. The CDR3 length is 13 residues. The CDR3 DNA reads TGTGCCAGCAGGGAGGGACAGCGGGAGACCCAGTACTTC. Encoded protein: CASREGQRETQYF.